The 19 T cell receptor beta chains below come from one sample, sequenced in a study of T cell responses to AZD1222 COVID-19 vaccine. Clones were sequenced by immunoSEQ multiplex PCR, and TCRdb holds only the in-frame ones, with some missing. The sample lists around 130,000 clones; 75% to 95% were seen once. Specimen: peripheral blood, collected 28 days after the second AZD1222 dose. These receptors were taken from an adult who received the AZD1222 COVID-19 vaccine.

CDR3 nucleotide sequence: TGTGCCAGTGGCGGTTTTGAGGTCCAGGCTGGAAACACAGATACGCAGTATTTT. This encodes CASGGFEVQAGNTDTQYF. The rearrangement uses TRBV19 and TRBJ2-3, with D hard to call. Germline lookup yields CDR1 LNHDA and CDR2 SQIVND (reference sequence). The germline V and J ends were trimmed by 8 bases and 2 bases, with 26 bases remaining between them. The CDR3 covers 18 residues.

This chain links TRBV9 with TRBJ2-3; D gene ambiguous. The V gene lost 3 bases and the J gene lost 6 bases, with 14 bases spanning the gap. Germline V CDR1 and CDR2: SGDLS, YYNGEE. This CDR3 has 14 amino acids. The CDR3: CASSATRLGDTQYF. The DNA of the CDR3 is TGTGCCAGCAGCGCTACCCGCTTAGGGGATACGCAGTATTTT.

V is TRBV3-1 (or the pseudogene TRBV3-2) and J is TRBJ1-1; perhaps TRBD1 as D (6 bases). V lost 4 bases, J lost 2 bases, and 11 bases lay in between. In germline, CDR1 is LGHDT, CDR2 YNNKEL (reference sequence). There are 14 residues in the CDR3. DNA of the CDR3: TGTGCCAGCAGCCGACGGACAGTAAACACTGAAGCTTTCTTT. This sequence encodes CASSRRTVNTEAFF.

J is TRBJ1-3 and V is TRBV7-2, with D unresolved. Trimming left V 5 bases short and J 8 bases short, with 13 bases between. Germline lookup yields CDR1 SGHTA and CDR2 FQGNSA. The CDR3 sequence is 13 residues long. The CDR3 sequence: CASSPGGFDTIYF. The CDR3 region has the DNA TGTGCCAGCAGCCCCGGAGGGTTCGACACCATATATTTT.

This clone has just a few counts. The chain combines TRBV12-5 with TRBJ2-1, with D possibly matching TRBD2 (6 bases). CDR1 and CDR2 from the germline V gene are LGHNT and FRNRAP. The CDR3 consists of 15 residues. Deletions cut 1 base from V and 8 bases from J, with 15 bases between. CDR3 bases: TGTGCTAGTGGTTTGGCCACGGGAGCCTTGGATGAGCAGTTCTTC. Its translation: CASGLATGALDEQFF.

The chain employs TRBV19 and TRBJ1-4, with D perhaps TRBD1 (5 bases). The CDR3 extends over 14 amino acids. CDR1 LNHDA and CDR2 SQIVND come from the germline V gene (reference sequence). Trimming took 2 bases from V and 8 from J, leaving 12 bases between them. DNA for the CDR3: TGTGCCAGTAGTATACAGGGAAGGGAAGAAAAACTGTTTTTT. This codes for CASSIQGREEKLFF.

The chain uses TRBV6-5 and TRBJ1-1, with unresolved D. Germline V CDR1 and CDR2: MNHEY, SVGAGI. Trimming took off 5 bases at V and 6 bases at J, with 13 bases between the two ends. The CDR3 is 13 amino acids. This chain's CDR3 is CASSIRKSAEAFF. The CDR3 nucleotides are TGTGCCAGCAGTATCCGGAAATCCGCTGAAGCTTTCTTT.

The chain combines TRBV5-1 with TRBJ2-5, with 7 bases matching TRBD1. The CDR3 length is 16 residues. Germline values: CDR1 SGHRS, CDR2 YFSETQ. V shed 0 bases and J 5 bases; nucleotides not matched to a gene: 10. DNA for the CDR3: TGCGCCAGCAGCTTGGGAGCGGACAGGACAACGGAGACCCAGTACTTC. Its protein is CASSLGADRTTETQYF.

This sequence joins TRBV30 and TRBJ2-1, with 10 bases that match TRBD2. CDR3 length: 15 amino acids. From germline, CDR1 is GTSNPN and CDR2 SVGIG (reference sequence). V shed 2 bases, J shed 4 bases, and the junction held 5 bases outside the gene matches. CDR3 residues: CAWSPHSGGYNEQFF. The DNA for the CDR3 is TGTGCCTGGAGTCCCCATAGCGGGGGGTACAATGAGCAGTTCTTC.

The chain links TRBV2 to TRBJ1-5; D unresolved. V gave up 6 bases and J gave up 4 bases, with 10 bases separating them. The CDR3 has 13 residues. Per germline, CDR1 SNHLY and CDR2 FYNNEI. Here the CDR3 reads CASRAEANQPQHF. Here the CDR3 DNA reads TGTGCCAGCAGAGCGGAAGCGAATCAGCCCCAGCATTTT. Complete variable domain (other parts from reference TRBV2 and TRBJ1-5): EPEVTQTPSHQVTQMGQEVILRCVPISNHLYFYWYRQILGQKVEFLVSFYNNEISEKSEIFDDQFSVERPDGSNFTLKIRSTKLEDSAMYFCASRAEANQPQHFGDGTRLSIL.

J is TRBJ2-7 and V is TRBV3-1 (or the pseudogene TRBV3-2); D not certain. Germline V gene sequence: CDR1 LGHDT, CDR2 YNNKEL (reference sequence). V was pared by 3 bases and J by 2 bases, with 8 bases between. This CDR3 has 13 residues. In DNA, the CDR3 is TGTGCCAGCAGCCACGGCGATGCCTACGAGCAGTACGTC. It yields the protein CASSHGDAYEQYV.

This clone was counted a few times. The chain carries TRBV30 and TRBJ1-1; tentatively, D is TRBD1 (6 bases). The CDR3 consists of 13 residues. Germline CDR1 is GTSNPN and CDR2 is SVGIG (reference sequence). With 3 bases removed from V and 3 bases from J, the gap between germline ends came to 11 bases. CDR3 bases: TGTGCCTGGAGGAAAGGGGGGGACACTGAAGCTTTCTTT. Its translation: CAWRKGGDTEAFF.

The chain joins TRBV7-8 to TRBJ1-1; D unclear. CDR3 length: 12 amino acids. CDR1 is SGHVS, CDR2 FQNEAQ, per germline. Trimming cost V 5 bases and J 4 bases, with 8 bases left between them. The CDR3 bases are TGTGCCAGCAGCCCAATAGGCACTGAAGCTTTCTTT. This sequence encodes CASSPIGTEAFF.

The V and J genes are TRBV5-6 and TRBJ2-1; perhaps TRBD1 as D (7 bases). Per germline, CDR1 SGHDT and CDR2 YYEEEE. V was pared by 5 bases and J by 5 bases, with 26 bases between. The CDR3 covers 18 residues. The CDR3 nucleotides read TGTGCCAGCAGACATACAACGTCTGGGGCCAGGGGGGACAATGAGCAGTTCTTC. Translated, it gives CASRHTTSGARGDNEQFF.

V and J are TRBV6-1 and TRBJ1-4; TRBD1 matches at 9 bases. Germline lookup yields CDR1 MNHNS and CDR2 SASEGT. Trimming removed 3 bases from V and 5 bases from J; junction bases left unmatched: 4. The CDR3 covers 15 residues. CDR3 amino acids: CASSDDRGTNEKLFF. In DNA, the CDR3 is TGTGCCAGCAGTGACGACAGGGGGACGAATGAAAAACTGTTTTTT.

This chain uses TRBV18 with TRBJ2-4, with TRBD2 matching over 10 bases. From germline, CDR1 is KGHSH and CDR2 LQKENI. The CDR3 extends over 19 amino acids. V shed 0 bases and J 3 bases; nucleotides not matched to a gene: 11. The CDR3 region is CASSPPPQAGGPSKNIQYF. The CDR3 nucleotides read TGTGCCAGCTCACCACCACCCCAAGCGGGGGGGCCAAGCAAAAACATTCAGTACTTC.

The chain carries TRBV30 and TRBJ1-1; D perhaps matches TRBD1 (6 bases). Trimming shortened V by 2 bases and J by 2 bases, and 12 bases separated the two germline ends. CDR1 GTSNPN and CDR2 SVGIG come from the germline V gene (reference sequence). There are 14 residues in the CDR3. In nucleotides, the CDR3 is TGTGCCTGGAGTCGACCCGGGGGCAACACTGAAGCTTTCTTT. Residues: CAWSRPGGNTEAFF.

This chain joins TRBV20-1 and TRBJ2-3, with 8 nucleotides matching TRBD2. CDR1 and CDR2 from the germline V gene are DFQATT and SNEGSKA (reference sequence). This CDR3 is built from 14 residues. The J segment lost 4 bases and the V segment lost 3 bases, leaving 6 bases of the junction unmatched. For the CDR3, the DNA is TGCAGTGCTAGTCCCTCGCGGGGGGCAGATACGCAGTATTTT. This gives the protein CSASPSRGADTQYF.

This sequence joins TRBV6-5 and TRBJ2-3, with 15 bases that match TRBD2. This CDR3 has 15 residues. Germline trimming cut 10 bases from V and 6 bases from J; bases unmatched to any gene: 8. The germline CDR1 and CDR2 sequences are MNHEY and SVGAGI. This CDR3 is CATSGLAGGPDTQYF. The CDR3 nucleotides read TGTGCCACGTCCGGACTAGCGGGAGGGCCCGATACGCAGTATTTT.